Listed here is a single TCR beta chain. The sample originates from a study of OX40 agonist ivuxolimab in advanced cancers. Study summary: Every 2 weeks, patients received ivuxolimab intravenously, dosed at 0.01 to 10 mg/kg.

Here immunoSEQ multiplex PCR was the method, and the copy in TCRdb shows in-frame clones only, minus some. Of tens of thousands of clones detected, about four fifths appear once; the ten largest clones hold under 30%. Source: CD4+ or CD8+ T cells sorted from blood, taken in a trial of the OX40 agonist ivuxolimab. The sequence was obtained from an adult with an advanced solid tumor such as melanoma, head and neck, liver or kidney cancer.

CDR3: CATSGGYDEQFF. Written as DNA, the CDR3 is TGTGCCACCAGCGGGGGGTATGATGAGCAGTTCTTC. The chain uses TRBV15 and TRBJ2-1, with a possible D match to TRBD2 (6 bases). The V gene's germline CDR1 is LNHNV and CDR2 YYDKDF (reference sequence). With 5 bases removed from V and 8 bases from J, the gap between germline ends came to 10 bases. The CDR3 consists of 12 residues.